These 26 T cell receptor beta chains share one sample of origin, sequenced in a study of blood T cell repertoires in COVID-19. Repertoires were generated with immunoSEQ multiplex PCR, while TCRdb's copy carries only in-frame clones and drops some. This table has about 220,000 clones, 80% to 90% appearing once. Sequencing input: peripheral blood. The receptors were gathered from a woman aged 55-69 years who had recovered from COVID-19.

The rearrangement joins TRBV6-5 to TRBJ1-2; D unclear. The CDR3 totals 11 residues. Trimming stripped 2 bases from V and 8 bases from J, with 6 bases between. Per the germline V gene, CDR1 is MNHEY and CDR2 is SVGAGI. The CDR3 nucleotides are TGTGCCAGCAGTTACGGCGGAGGCTACACCTTC. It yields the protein CASSYGGGYTF.

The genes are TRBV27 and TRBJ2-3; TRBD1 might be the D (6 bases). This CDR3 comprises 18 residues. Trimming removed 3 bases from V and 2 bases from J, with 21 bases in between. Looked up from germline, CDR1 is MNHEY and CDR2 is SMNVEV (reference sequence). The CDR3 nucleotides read TGTGCCAGCAGTTTTGGCCGGTGGCAGGGGCCCCCCACAGATACGCAGTATTTT. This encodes CASSFGRWQGPPTDTQYF.

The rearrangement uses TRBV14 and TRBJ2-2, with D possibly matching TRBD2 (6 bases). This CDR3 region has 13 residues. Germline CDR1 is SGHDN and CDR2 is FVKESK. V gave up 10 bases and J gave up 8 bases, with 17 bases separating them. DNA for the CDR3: TGTGCCACGAACGACGGGGGACTTGGGGAGCTGTTTTTT. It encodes CATNDGGLGELFF.

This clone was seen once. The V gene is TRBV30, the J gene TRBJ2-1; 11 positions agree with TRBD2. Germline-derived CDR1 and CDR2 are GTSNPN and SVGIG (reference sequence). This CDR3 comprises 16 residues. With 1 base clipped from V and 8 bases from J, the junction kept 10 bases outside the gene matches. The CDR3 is CAWSAMGTSGMDEQFF. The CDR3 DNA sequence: TGTGCCTGGAGTGCTATGGGGACTAGCGGTATGGATGAGCAGTTCTTC.

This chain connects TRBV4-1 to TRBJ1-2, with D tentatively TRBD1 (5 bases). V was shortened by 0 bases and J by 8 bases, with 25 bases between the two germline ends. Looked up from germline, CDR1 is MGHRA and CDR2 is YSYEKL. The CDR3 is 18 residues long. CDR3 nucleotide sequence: TGCGCCAGCAGCCAAGATAGATTCGGCAGGGTGAGATCTGTGGGCTACACCTTC. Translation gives CASSQDRFGRVRSVGYTF.

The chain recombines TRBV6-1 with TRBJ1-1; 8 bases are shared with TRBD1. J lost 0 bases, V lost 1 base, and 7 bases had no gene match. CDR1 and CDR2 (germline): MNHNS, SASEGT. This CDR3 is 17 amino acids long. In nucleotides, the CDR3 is TGTGCCAGCAGTGAAGTGGCCAGGGGGCGTTTGAACACTGAAGCTTTCTTT. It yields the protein CASSEVARGRLNTEAFF.

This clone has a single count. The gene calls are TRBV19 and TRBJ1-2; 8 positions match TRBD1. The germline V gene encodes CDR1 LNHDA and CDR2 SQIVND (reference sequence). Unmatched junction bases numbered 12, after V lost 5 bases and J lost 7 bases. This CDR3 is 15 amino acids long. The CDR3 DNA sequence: TGTGCCAGTAGTTCGGGACAGGCCCCAAGGGTTGGCTACACCTTC. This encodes CASSSGQAPRVGYTF.

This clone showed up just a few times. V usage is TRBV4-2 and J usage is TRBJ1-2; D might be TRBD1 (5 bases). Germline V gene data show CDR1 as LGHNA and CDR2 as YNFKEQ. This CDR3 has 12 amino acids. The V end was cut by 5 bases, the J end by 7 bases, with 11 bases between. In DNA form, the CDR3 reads TGTGCCAGCAGCACGGGGGAAAGTGGCTACACCTTC. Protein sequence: CASSTGESGYTF.

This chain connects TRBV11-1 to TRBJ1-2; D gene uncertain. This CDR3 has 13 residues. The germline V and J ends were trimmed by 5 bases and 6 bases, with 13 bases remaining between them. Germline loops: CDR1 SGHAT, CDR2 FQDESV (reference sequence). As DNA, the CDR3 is TGTGCCAGCAGCCCCCGCCTTCGGGATGGCTACACCTTC. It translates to CASSPRLRDGYTF. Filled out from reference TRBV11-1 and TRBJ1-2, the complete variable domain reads EAEVAQSPRYKITEKSQAVAFWCDPISGHATLYWYRQILGQGPELLVQFQDESVVDDSQLPKDRFSAERLKGVDSTLKIQPAELGDSAMYLCASSPRLRDGYTFGSGTRLTVV.

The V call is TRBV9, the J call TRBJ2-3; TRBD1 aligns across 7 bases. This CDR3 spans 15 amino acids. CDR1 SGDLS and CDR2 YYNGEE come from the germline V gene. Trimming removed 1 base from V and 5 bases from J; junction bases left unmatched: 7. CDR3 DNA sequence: TGTGCCAGCAGCGTACCCGGGGACAGAGGAGATACGCAGTATTTT. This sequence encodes CASSVPGDRGDTQYF.

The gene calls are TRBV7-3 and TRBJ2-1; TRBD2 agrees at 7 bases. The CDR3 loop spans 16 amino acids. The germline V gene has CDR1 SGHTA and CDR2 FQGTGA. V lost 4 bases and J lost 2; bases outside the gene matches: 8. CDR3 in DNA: TGTGCCAGCAGCTCGCGGGGGTCGTCGGCCTACAATGAGCAGTTCTTC. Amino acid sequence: CASSSRGSSAYNEQFF. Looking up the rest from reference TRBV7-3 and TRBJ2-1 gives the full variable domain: GAGVSQTPSNKVTEKGKYVELRCDPISGHTALYWYRQSLGQGPEFLIYFQGTGAADDSGLPNDRFFAVRPEGSVSTLKIQRTERGDSAVYLCASSSRGSSAYNEQFFGPGTRLTVL.

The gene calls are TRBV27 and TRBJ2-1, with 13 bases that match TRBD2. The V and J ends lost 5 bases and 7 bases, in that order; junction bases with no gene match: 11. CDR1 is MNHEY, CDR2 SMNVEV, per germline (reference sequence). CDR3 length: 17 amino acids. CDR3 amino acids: CASSVTSGGALWNEQFF. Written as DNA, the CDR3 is TGTGCCAGCAGTGTCACTAGCGGGGGGGCGTTATGGAATGAGCAGTTCTTC.

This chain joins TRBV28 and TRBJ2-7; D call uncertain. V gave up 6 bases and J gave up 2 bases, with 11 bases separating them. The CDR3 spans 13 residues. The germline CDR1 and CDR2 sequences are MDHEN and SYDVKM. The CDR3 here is CASRQTTTYEQYF. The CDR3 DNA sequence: TGTGCCAGCAGGCAAACCACTACCTACGAGCAGTACTTC.

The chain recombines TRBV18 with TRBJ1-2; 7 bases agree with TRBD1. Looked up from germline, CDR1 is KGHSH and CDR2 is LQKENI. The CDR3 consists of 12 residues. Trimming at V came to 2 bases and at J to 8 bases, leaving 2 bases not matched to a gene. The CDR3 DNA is TGTGCCAGCTCACCAGTACAGGGGGGCTACACCTTC. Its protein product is CASSPVQGGYTF.

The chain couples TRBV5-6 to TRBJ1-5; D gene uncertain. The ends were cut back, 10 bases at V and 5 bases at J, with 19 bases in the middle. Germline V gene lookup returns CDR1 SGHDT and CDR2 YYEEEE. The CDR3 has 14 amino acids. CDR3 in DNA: TGTGCCCCCAGGAAGAGAAGACGCCATCAGCCCCAGCATTTT. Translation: CAPRKRRRHQPQHF.

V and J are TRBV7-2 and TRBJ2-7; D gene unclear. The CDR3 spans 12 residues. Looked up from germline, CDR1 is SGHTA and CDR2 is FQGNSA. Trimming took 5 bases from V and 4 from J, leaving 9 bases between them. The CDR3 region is CASSLTSYEQYF. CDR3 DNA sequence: TGTGCCAGCAGCCTGACTTCATACGAGCAGTACTTC.

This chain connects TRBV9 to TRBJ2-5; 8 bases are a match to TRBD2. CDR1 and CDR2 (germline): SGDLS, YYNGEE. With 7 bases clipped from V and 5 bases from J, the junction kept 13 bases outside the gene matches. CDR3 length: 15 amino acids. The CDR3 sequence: CASSSGEAGVETQYF. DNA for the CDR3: TGTGCCAGCTCCTCCGGGGAAGCGGGGGTTGAGACCCAGTACTTC.

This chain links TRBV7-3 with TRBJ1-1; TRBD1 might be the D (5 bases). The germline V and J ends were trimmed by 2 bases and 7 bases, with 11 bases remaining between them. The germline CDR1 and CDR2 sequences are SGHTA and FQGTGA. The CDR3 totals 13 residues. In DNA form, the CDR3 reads TGTGCCAGCAGCTTACTGGGGCTCGGTGAAGCTTTCTTT. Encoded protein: CASSLLGLGEAFF.

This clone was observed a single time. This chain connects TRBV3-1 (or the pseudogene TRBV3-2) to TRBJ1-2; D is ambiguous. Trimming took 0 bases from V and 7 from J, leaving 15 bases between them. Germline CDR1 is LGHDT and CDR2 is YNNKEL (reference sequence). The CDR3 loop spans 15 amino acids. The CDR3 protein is CASSQDSDGGGGYTF. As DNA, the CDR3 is TGTGCCAGCAGCCAAGATAGCGACGGCGGAGGTGGCTACACCTTC.

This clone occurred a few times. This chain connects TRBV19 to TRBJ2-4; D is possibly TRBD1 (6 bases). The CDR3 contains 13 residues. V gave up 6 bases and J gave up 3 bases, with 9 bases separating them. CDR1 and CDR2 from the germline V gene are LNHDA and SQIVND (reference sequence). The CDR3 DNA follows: TGTGCCAGTAGGGACAGACTCAAAAACATTCAGTACTTC. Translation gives CASRDRLKNIQYF.

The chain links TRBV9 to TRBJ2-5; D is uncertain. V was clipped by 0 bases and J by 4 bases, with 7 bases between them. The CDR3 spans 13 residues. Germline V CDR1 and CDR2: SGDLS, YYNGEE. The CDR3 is CASSVDHRETQYF. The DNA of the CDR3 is TGTGCCAGCAGCGTAGACCACAGAGAGACCCAGTACTTC.

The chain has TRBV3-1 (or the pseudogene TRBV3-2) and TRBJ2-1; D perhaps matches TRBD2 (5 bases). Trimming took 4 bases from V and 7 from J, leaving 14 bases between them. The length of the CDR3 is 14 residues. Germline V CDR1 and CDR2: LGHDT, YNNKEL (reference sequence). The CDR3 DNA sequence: TGTGCCAGCAGCCGGCAGGCGGGCTGGAATGAGCAGTTCTTC. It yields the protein CASSRQAGWNEQFF.

CDR3 nucleotides: TGTGCCAGCAGCTTAAGGCGGGACGGGGAGCTGTTTTTT. It yields the protein CASSLRRDGELFF. The rearrangement joins TRBV11-2 to TRBJ2-2, with D possibly being TRBD2 (6 bases). CDR3 size: 13 residues. Germline CDR1 SGHAT, CDR2 FQNNGV. V was shortened by 2 bases and J by 7 bases, with 8 bases between the two germline ends.

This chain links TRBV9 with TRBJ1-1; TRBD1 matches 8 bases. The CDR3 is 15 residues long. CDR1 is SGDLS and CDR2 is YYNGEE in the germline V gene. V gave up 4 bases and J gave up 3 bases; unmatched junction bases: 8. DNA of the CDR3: TGTGCCAGCAGCCCGCAGGGGGCCGTGGACACTGAAGCTTTCTTT. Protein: CASSPQGAVDTEAFF.

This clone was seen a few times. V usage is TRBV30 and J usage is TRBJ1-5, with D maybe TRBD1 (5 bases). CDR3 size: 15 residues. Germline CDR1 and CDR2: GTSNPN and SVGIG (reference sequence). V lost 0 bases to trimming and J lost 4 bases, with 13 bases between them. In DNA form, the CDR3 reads TGTGCCTGGAGTGTCCGGGGCCGGGGGAATCAGCCCCAGCATTTT. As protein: CAWSVRGRGNQPQHF.

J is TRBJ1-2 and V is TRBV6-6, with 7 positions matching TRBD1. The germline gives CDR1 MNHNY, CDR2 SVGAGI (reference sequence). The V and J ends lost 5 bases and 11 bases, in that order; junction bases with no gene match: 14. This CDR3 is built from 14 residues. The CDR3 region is CASSLTGVEGGYTF. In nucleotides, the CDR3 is TGTGCCAGCAGTCTCACAGGGGTAGAGGGGGGATACACCTTC.